Given below is one TCR beta chain in context. This sample is drawn from a study of OX40 agonist ivuxolimab in advanced cancers. Here immunoSEQ multiplex PCR was the method, and the copy in TCRdb shows in-frame clones only, minus some. Found here are tens of thousands of clones, about 86% of them singletons; the top ten hold 6.5% to 8%. V trimming: 4 bases; J trimming: 4 bases; junction bases outside the gene matches: 8. Germline V CDR1 and CDR2: MDHEN, SYDVKM. This CDR3 has 15 amino acids. This TCR came from an adult with an advanced solid tumor such as melanoma, head and neck, liver or kidney cancer. Sequenced material: CD4+ or CD8+ T cells sorted from blood, taken in a trial of the OX40 agonist ivuxolimab. The gene calls are TRBV28 and TRBJ2-7, with TRBD2 identical over 9 bases. The CDR3 coding sequence is TGTGCCAGCAGTTATAGGCCGCTAGCGGGATACGAGCAGTACTTC. Translating it yields CASSYRPLAGYEQYF.